The present T cell receptor beta chain was sequenced within a study of T cells in localized non-small cell lung cancer. Study results and caveats: T cell clonality was highest in uninvolved adjacent lung, above tumor. When the top 100 tumor clones were examined, a median approximately 54 of them also appeared in the adjacent lung, which was paired and uninvolved.

J lost 6 bases, V lost 5 bases, and 8 bases had no gene match. Germline lookup yields CDR1 GTSNPN and CDR2 SVGIG (reference sequence). This CDR3 is 15 amino acids long. This clone came up once. Its antigen is unidentified. The method was immunoSEQ multiplex PCR; TCRdb's version includes in-frame clones alone and lacks a portion of them. The table has approximately 83,000 clones, more than 75% seen once. The source was peripheral blood, collected before any cancer treatment. The rearrangement uses TRBV30 and TRBJ2-3; 13 positions agree with TRBD2. This clonotype was sampled from a woman aged 35-75 years with stage I squamous cell lung carcinoma. The CDR3 protein is CAWEGLAGLGDTQYF. Written as DNA, the CDR3 is TGTGCCTGGGAGGGACTAGCGGGGTTGGGGGATACGCAGTATTTT.